This T cell receptor beta chain was identified during a study of shared clonotypes between healthy human individuals. Nashville, Tennessee was home to all donors, each a Caucasian adult. Unsorted samples drew genomic DNA from tens of millions of PBMCs. Genomic DNA of each subset was evenly split across several immunoSEQ plates. The assay was immunoSEQ multiplex PCR, and TCRdb's table has in-frame clones only and misses some. The repertoire includes more than 400,000 clones, 65% to 85% of them detected once, and about 12% sits in the top ten. CDR3 length: 13 residues. Germline lookup yields CDR1 SQVTM and CDR2 ANQGSEA. The germline V and J ends were trimmed by 4 bases and 0 bases, with 10 bases remaining between them.

The genes are TRBV29-1 and TRBJ2-7; D might be TRBD1 (6 bases). Material: PBMCs. This clonotype originated in a woman in her 40s in good health. Some clones in this sample may be carry-over from other donors' samples. The CDR3 loop is CSVVGGVSYEQYF. The CDR3, as DNA: TGCAGCGTTGTAGGGGGAGTCTCCTACGAGCAGTACTTC.